This paragraph reports one T cell receptor beta chain. Its antigen remains unidentified. Treatment here: some 20 received Ad26.COV2.S at low or high dose, single or two shots; about five received placebo; per-sample allocation not given. Sampling was done on day 63 after the first vaccine or placebo injection. The vaccine antigen was prefusion-stabilized Wuhan SARS-CoV-2 spike. This specimen belongs to a study of Ad26.COV2.S vaccination and SARS-CoV-2 variants. As for the study in general: Each vaccinee took Ad26.COV2.S intramuscularly, once or twice 56 days apart. Study-level findings and limits: Reports say spike-specific CD8+ and CD4+ T cell responses covered substantial breadth after vaccination. Vaccine recipients surpassed placebo recipients in spike-specific TCR breadth.

The repertoire was sequenced with immunoSEQ multiplex PCR; TCRdb's copy has only in-frame clones and lacks some. This sample has roughly 350,000 clones, with 75% to 90% found just once. V was pared by 2 bases and J by 6 bases, with 4 bases of the junction left unmatched. The CDR3 sequence is 14 residues long. CDR1 is LNHDA and CDR2 is SQIVND in the germline V gene (reference sequence). The TCR originated in a person aged 18-60 years who received the Ad26.COV2.S COVID-19 vaccine or a placebo. Sequencing was performed on peripheral blood, taken in a trial of Ad26.COV2.S vaccine versus placebo. The V and J genes are TRBV19 and TRBJ2-1, with 7 nucleotides matching TRBD2. This chain's CDR3 is CASSIKAGPNEQFF. The CDR3 coding sequence is TGTGCCAGTAGTATAAAAGCGGGGCCCAATGAGCAGTTCTTC.